Below, 10 T cell receptor beta chains from the same sample are listed, as sequenced in a study of control samples from healthy donors and cancer patients. Method: immunoSEQ multiplex PCR; TCRdb's copy keeps in-frame clones and lacks some. Of 100,000 to 120,000 clones in the sample, over 75% were seen once. The sequenced sample consisted of PBMCs. These receptor sequences come from a woman in her sixties with lung cancer.

The gene calls are TRBV6-5 and TRBJ1-2; D uncertain. CDR1 is MNHEY and CDR2 is SVGAGI in the germline V gene. The CDR3 covers 12 residues. Trimming removed 6 bases at V and 7 bases at J, with 12 bases between. The CDR3, as DNA: TGTGCCAGCAGATTGGACCCGAGTGGCTACACCTTC. Protein: CASRLDPSGYTF.

The chain uses TRBV19 and TRBJ1-2, with D possibly TRBD1 on 5 matching bases. V lost 10 bases, J lost 3 bases, and 21 bases lay in between. There are 15 residues in the CDR3. Per the germline V gene, CDR1 is LNHDA and CDR2 is SQIVND (reference sequence). The CDR3 loop reads CATNPAGATDYGYTF. The CDR3 nucleotides are TGTGCCACTAATCCAGCCGGGGCTACCGACTATGGCTACACCTTC.

The chain links TRBV24-1 to TRBJ2-1; 13 bases are a match to TRBD2. J lost 7 bases, V lost 4 bases, and 9 bases had no gene match. The CDR3 loop spans 17 amino acids. Germline V gene data show CDR1 as KGHDR and CDR2 as SFDVKD. CDR3 amino acids: CATSERTSGRPLNEQFF. In DNA, the CDR3 is TGTGCCACCAGTGAGCGGACTAGCGGGAGACCACTAAATGAGCAGTTCTTC.

This chain joins TRBV9 and TRBJ1-2; 7 nucleotides agree with TRBD1. The CDR3 length is 15 residues. The V and J ends lost 2 bases and 1 base, in that order; junction bases with no gene match: 5. CDR1 and CDR2 from the germline V gene are SGDLS and YYNGEE. CDR3 sequence: CASSVQPGGNYGYTF. CDR3 nucleotides: TGTGCCAGCAGCGTCCAGCCAGGGGGTAACTATGGCTACACCTTC.

The genes are TRBV4-3 and TRBJ2-5, with D unclear. Trimming shortened V by 4 bases and J by 5 bases, and 14 bases separated the two germline ends. Germline V lookup: CDR1 LGHNA, CDR2 YSLEER. The CDR3 is made up of 14 amino acids. The CDR3 spells CASSPAVSRETQYF. CDR3 nucleotides: TGCGCCAGCAGCCCGGCGGTTTCGAGGGAGACCCAGTACTTC.

The V call is TRBV24-1, the J call TRBJ2-1, with D maybe TRBD2 (5 bases). Deletions cut 1 base from V and 9 bases from J, with 15 bases between. Germline CDR1 reads KGHDR; CDR2 reads SFDVKD. CDR3 length equals 15 residues. The chain's CDR3 is CATSDFRGVAGEQFF. CDR3 DNA sequence: TGTGCCACCAGTGATTTCCGTGGAGTGGCGGGTGAGCAGTTCTTC.

The gene calls are TRBV7-9 and TRBJ1-1; D is unresolved. This CDR3 is built from 14 residues. Germline CDR1 and CDR2: SEHNR and FQNEAQ (reference sequence). Trimming stripped 0 bases from V and 0 bases from J, with 5 bases between. DNA for the CDR3: TGTGCCAGCAGCTTAGCGGTAATGAACACTGAAGCTTTCTTT. Translated, it gives CASSLAVMNTEAFF.

The chain has TRBV5-1 and TRBJ1-3; TRBD1 matches at 7 bases. CDR1 and CDR2 (germline): SGHRS, YFSETQ. The junction had 5 bases not matched to a gene; V was cut back by 4 bases and J by 1 base. The CDR3 extends over 15 amino acids. CDR3 nucleotide sequence: TGCGCCAGCAGCAGTTCGACAGGGTCTGGAAACACCATATATTTT. This gives the protein CASSSSTGSGNTIYF.

This rearrangement joins TRBV27 to TRBJ1-1, with D perhaps matching TRBD1 (6 bases). Germline CDR1 reads MNHEY; CDR2 reads SMNVEV (reference sequence). This CDR3 spans 14 amino acids. V shed 2 bases and J shed 5 bases, with 12 bases lying between them. CDR3 bases: TGTGCCAGCAGTTTAAAGGGGGGGGAGACTGAAGCTTTCTTT. It translates to CASSLKGGETEAFF.

The chain is built from TRBV7-9 and TRBJ1-5; TRBD1 matches at 12 bases. This CDR3 is built from 15 residues. The J segment lost 7 bases and the V segment lost 5 bases, leaving 6 bases of the junction unmatched. Germline V lookup: CDR1 SEHNR, CDR2 FQNEAQ (reference sequence). In DNA form, the CDR3 reads TGTGCCAGCAGCCAAGGGACAGGGGGCATCCAGCCCCAGCATTTT. This codes for CASSQGTGGIQPQHF.